One and the same sample provided the 25 T cell receptor beta chains below, sequenced in a study of blood T cell repertoires in COVID-19. Measured with immunoSEQ multiplex PCR; TCRdb has only the in-frame clones, and not every one. This table has roughly 160,000 clones, roughly 85% appearing once. Sequenced: peripheral blood. Receptors were obtained from a man aged 55 to 69 with acute or convalescent COVID-19.

The gene calls are TRBV6-5 and TRBJ1-2, with 10 bases aligning to TRBD1. CDR3 length: 15 amino acids. With V trimmed by 0 bases and J by 7 bases, 5 bases remained unmatched. CDR1 and CDR2 from the germline V gene are MNHEY and SVGAGI. DNA of the CDR3: TGTGCCAGCAGTTACTCTCGGGACAGGGGCGGTGGCTACACCTTC. Translation: CASSYSRDRGGGYTF.

This clone occurred a few times. V and J are TRBV25-1 and TRBJ1-1; the D gene is possibly TRBD1 (5 bases). Trimming stripped 6 bases from V and 4 bases from J, with 6 bases between. The CDR3 sequence is 11 residues long. Germline CDR1 reads MGHDK; CDR2 reads SYGVNS. CDR3 DNA: TGTGCCAGCAGAGGGGCCACTGAAGCTTTCTTT. Its translation is CASRGATEAFF.

The table lists this clone with many counts. This chain joins TRBV5-1 and TRBJ1-1; maybe TRBD1 (6 bases). Germline V gene sequence: CDR1 SGHRS, CDR2 YFSETQ. The V gene lost 0 bases and the J gene lost 1 base, with 10 bases spanning the gap. CDR3 length: 15 residues. Here the CDR3 DNA reads TGCGCCAGCAGCTTGGCCGGGACACCGAACACTGAAGCTTTCTTT. It is translated as CASSLAGTPNTEAFF.

V gene TRBV7-3 combines with J gene TRBJ2-3; 7 nucleotides line up with TRBD2. CDR1 is SGHTA, CDR2 FQGTGA, per germline. CDR3 length: 13 amino acids. After removal of 3 bases from V and 8 bases from J, the junction contained 5 bases not matched to a gene. The CDR3 is CASSLDPGGTQYF. CDR3 in DNA: TGTGCCAGCAGCTTGGATCCGGGGGGTACGCAGTATTTT.

V gene TRBV7-3 combines with J gene TRBJ1-1; possible D gene TRBD1, 6 bases. Germline V lookup: CDR1 SGHTA, CDR2 FQGTGA. Trimming stripped 4 bases from V and 4 bases from J, with 13 bases between. The CDR3 extends over 14 amino acids. CDR3 region: CASSSQPTGTEAFF. The CDR3 bases are TGTGCCAGCAGCTCCCAACCGACAGGCACTGAAGCTTTCTTT.

V usage is TRBV11-3 and J usage is TRBJ2-1; TRBD2 matches 7 bases. Germline V lookup: CDR1 SGHNT, CDR2 YENEEA. The J segment lost 7 bases and the V segment lost 1 base, leaving 4 bases of the junction unmatched. The CDR3 is made up of 14 amino acids. The CDR3: CASSLGDYHNEQFF. CDR3 DNA: TGTGCCAGCAGCTTAGGGGACTACCATAATGAGCAGTTCTTC.

This clone was detected once. This chain uses TRBV24-1 with TRBJ2-5, with D possibly matching TRBD1 (5 bases). The CDR3 runs to 15 residues. V lost 0 bases and J lost 4, with 11 bases in between. Germline V gene sequence: CDR1 KGHDR, CDR2 SFDVKD. The CDR3 here is CATSDLGAWGETQYF. The CDR3, as DNA: TGTGCCACCAGTGATTTGGGGGCATGGGGAGAGACCCAGTACTTC.

The chain uses TRBV3-1 (or the pseudogene TRBV3-2) and TRBJ2-3, with 7 nucleotides matching TRBD2. Trimming at V came to 3 bases and at J to 4 bases, leaving 7 bases not matched to a gene. This CDR3 is 15 amino acids long. Per germline, CDR1 LGHDT and CDR2 YNNKEL (reference sequence). The CDR3 DNA reads TGTGCCAGCAGCCAGGGCCCCACTAGCGCAGATACGCAGTATTTT. It yields the protein CASSQGPTSADTQYF.

The rearrangement uses TRBV18 and TRBJ2-5, with a possible D match to TRBD1 (5 bases). V dropped 3 bases and J dropped 3 bases, with 11 bases sitting between them. CDR1 is KGHSH, CDR2 LQKENI, per germline. This CDR3 region has 14 residues. The CDR3, as DNA: TGTGCCAGCTCACCCACCTGGGGCGAAGAGACCCAGTACTTC. Encoded protein: CASSPTWGEETQYF.

The J gene is TRBJ2-5, the V gene TRBV7-3; TRBD2 agrees at 7 bases. Germline CDR1 and CDR2: SGHTA and FQGTGA. The CDR3 has 16 amino acids. V trimming: 2 bases; J trimming: 1 base; junction bases outside the gene matches: 7. In DNA, the CDR3 is TGTGCCAGCAGCTTATTCGGCGGGAGCCTCCAAGAGACCCAGTACTTC. It codes for CASSLFGGSLQETQYF. The whole variable domain, remainder taken from reference TRBV7-3 and TRBJ2-5, is GAGVSQTPSNKVTEKGKYVELRCDPISGHTALYWYRQSLGQGPEFLIYFQGTGAADDSGLPNDRFFAVRPEGSVSTLKIQRTERGDSAVYLCASSLFGGSLQETQYFGPGTRLLVL.

This chain connects TRBV24-1 to TRBJ2-7; perhaps TRBD2 as D (6 bases). V gave up 4 bases and J gave up 3 bases, with 15 bases separating them. Germline V gene sequence: CDR1 KGHDR, CDR2 SFDVKD. The CDR3 runs 15 residues. CDR3 sequence reads: CATSDSGLRGYEQYF. The CDR3 coding sequence is TGTGCCACCAGTGACTCCGGACTGCGGGGCTACGAGCAGTACTTC.

The chain's CDR3 is CASSSSGQGTDTQYF. DNA for the CDR3: TGTGCCAGCAGTTCTTCCGGACAGGGCACAGATACGCAGTATTTT. The chain has TRBV28 and TRBJ2-3; 7 bases fit TRBD1. The CDR3 totals 15 residues. The germline CDR1 and CDR2 sequences are MDHEN and SYDVKM. V lost 4 bases to trimming and J lost 1 base; unmatched junction nucleotides: 5.

The chain recombines TRBV3-1 (or the pseudogene TRBV3-2) with TRBJ1-1; 10 bases align to TRBD1. In germline, CDR1 is LGHDT, CDR2 YNNKEL (reference sequence). CDR3 length: 15 residues. Unmatched junction bases numbered 7, after V lost 1 base and J lost 8 bases. The CDR3 DNA sequence: TGTGCCAGCAGCCAAGGGACAGGGGGTTTCCCCGAAGCTTTCTTT. Protein: CASSQGTGGFPEAFF.

The genes are TRBV9 and TRBJ2-7, with TRBD2 as a possible D gene (6 bases). Germline V gene sequence: CDR1 SGDLS, CDR2 YYNGEE. This CDR3 is 14 amino acids long. The V gene lost 5 bases and the J gene lost 9 bases, with 21 bases spanning the gap. This chain's CDR3 is CASSVGTEMTPQYF. As DNA, the CDR3 is TGTGCCAGCAGTGTCGGGACTGAAATGACCCCGCAGTACTTC. Together with reference TRBV9 and TRBJ2-7, the CDR3 gives the full variable domain: DSGVTQTPKHLITATGQRVTLRCSPRSGDLSVYWYQQSLDQGLQFLIQYYNGEERAKGNILERFSAQQFPDLHSELNLSSLELGDSALYFCASSVGTEMTPQYFGPGTRLTVT.

V is TRBV3-1 (or the pseudogene TRBV3-2) and J is TRBJ1-1; D remains ambiguous. Looked up from germline, CDR1 is LGHDT and CDR2 is YNNKEL (reference sequence). The CDR3 sequence is 12 residues long. The V and J ends lost 4 bases and 6 bases respectively, with 9 bases between them. The CDR3 loop reads CASSRYRSEAFF. The CDR3 nucleotides read TGTGCCAGCAGCCGCTACCGATCTGAAGCTTTCTTT.

This clone has more than one count but fewer than ten. V and J are TRBV6-5 and TRBJ2-7; TRBD2 matches at 7 bases. The length of the CDR3 is 15 residues. With V trimmed by 0 bases and J by 1 base, 3 bases remained unmatched. Germline CDR1 MNHEY, CDR2 SVGAGI. CDR3 in amino acids: CASSYSGRGSYEQYF. CDR3 nucleotide sequence: TGTGCCAGCAGTTACTCTGGGCGGGGGTCCTACGAGCAGTACTTC.

The genes are TRBV28 and TRBJ2-5; the match to TRBD1 covers 7 bases. V lost 7 bases and J lost 2; bases outside the gene matches: 13. Germline V gene sequence: CDR1 MDHEN, CDR2 SYDVKM. This CDR3 comprises 16 residues. The CDR3 nucleotides read TGTGCCAGCACTTACCACCAGGGGGTAGGGCAAGAGACCCAGTACTTC. This encodes CASTYHQGVGQETQYF.

A few counts support this clone. The chain combines TRBV6-5 with TRBJ2-3; D may be TRBD1 (5 bases). Trimming left V 4 bases short and J 3 bases short, with 11 bases between. The germline CDR1 and CDR2 sequences are MNHEY and SVGAGI. This CDR3 contains 14 residues. The CDR3 is CASSLRQPTDTQYF. The CDR3 DNA reads TGTGCCAGCAGTTTGCGACAGCCAACAGATACGCAGTATTTT.

The V call is TRBV28, the J call TRBJ2-3; 7 bases match TRBD2. Germline trimming cut 4 bases from V and 2 bases from J; bases unmatched to any gene: 15. The CDR3 runs to 18 residues. CDR1 is MDHEN and CDR2 is SYDVKM in the germline V gene. CDR3 in DNA: TGTGCCAGCAGTTCGGGATTTCTAGCGGAGACCCTCACAGATACGCAGTATTTT. This gives the protein CASSSGFLAETLTDTQYF.

The chain has TRBV24-1 and TRBJ1-4; D is possibly TRBD1 (6 bases). V shed 5 bases and J shed 3 bases, with 12 bases lying between them. Per the germline V gene, CDR1 is KGHDR and CDR2 is SFDVKD. The CDR3 runs 15 residues. The CDR3 coding sequence is TGTGCCACCAGTGGGGGGCCGGGTGCTAATGAAAAACTGTTTTTT. Translated: CATSGGPGANEKLFF.

The J gene is TRBJ1-4, the V gene TRBV28; D ambiguous. Deletions cut 6 bases from V and 3 bases from J, with 8 bases between. Germline loops: CDR1 MDHEN, CDR2 SYDVKM. This CDR3 comprises 13 residues. CDR3 sequence reads: CASRRSANEKLFF. As DNA, the CDR3 is TGTGCCAGCAGGAGGTCGGCTAATGAAAAACTGTTTTTT. The whole variable domain, filled in from reference TRBV28 and TRBJ1-4, reads DVKVTQSSRYLVKRTGEKVFLECVQDMDHENMFWYRQDPGLGLRLIYFSYDVKMKEKGDIPEGYSVSREKKERFSLILESASTNQTSMYLCASRRSANEKLFFGSGTQLSVL.

V usage is TRBV24-1 and J usage is TRBJ2-5, with TRBD2 matching 11 bases. Germline V gives CDR1 KGHDR, CDR2 SFDVKD. Trimming cost V 4 bases and J 4 bases; bases outside gene matches: 10. The CDR3 is 17 residues long. CDR3 DNA sequence: TGTGCCACCAGTGACCCCGGGACTAGCGGTTACCGAGAGACCCAGTACTTC. Translating it yields CATSDPGTSGYRETQYF.

The chain carries TRBV2 and TRBJ2-7; D is unclear. The CDR3 runs to 14 residues. Germline V lookup: CDR1 SNHLY, CDR2 FYNNEI. Trimming took 8 bases from V and 1 from J, leaving 15 bases between them. CDR3 sequence (DNA): TGTGCCAGCCTGAGACTCGCGAAATCCTACGAGCAGTACTTC. Its protein product is CASLRLAKSYEQYF.

The rearrangement joins TRBV30 to TRBJ2-1; 11 bases align to TRBD2. Germline CDR1 is GTSNPN and CDR2 is SVGIG (reference sequence). V was clipped by 1 base and J by 1 base; unmatched bases: 0. The CDR3 extends over 15 amino acids. The DNA for the CDR3 is TGTGCCTGGAGTGCTAGCGGGAGGTCCTACAATGAGCAGTTCTTC. It translates to CAWSASGRSYNEQFF.

The chain recombines TRBV28 with TRBJ1-5; maybe TRBD1 (5 bases). This CDR3 region has 15 residues. CDR1 and CDR2 (germline): MDHEN, SYDVKM. V was trimmed by 5 bases and J by 4 bases, leaving 15 bases between them. The CDR3 reads CASSPGTGGNQPQHF. The DNA for the CDR3 is TGTGCCAGCAGTCCCGGGACTGGCGGGAATCAGCCCCAGCATTTT.